This entry is about one TCR beta chain. The antigen this receptor binds is unknown. No base quality values were provided; no much bigger clone lies one nucleotide off. The receptor library was made with the immunoSEQ multiplex PCR assay. For the multiplex PCR, a mixture combining 60 forward primers for TCR Vbeta segments and 13 reverse primers for TCR Jbeta segments was used. The CDR3 region of rearranged TCR beta genes was amplified from genomic DNA with a multiplex PCR assay. Amplified TCR beta libraries were sequenced as 87-base-pair reads on the Illumina HiSeq System. The original pipeline was this. A later analysis tallied roughly 80 million unique TCR beta chains across the approximately 670 repertoires, and approximately 9.9 million of those chains were shared by two or more donors. Raw reads were error-corrected and collapsed into unique sequences with a nearest-neighbor algorithm that merged closely related sequences to remove PCR and sequencing errors. V, D and J gene segments were assigned by aligning CDR3 sequences to IMGT reference sequences. For a sequence to be retained, a match of at least six nucleotides was required to both a V gene segment and a J gene segment. Rearrangements were called productive when the CDR3 lacked stop codons and stayed in frame with V and J; all others were non-productive. Following IMGT convention, CDR3 was defined as the stretch from the second conserved V-encoded cysteine up to the conserved J-encoded phenylalanine. In an earlier analysis of approximately 590 of the donors, sequences lacking an unambiguous match to a single V gene segment were excluded. In an earlier analysis of a few hundred of the donors, V segments were called functional above 56.7% productive rearrangements and were called segregating when the between-donor standard deviation exceeded 5%. A statistical classification framework was built to diagnose cytomegalovirus status from the catalog of TCR beta chain sequences. A later analysis assigned V and J genes by comparing TCR nucleotide sequences with IMGT/GENE-DB human TR gene sequences. In a later analysis, CDR3 sequences and most-parsimonious VDJ recombination scenarios were assigned using the TCRdist pipeline. In a later analysis, every TCR beta chain was defined by the combination of its CDR3 amino acid sequence and its V-gene family, and reads without a unique V-gene family were dropped. As a way to deal with suspected cross-contamination and a sequencing artifact, a later analysis dropped hundreds of nucleotide sequences that were highly shared and had low generation probability. A later analysis calculated a clonal expansion index for each public chain from normalized within-repertoire ranks of inferred template counts. In a later analysis, generation probabilities were computed using a VDJ recombination model fitted to out-of-frame rearrangements, and the results were checked against IGoR. In a later analysis, TCR-TCR, TCR-HLA and TCR-CMV co-occurrence was scored with hypergeometric tests, and a repertoire-size bias correction was applied to TCR pairs. In a later analysis, false discovery rates were estimated by permuting HLA or CMV assignments 20 times. In a later analysis, co-occurring TCRs were grouped with DBSCAN, and TCRdist sequence similarity was added when clustering was performed within HLA-allele-positive subsets. Repertoires with fewer than 30,000 or more than 120,000 public chains were left out of co-occurrence clustering, as were several repertoires with anomalous nucleotide sharing. TCRdb holds this immuneACCESS table with in-frame rearrangements only. Some clones are missing; in checked studies, unresolved V genes explain under half, and the rest has no known cause. The D gene and trimming were derived from the DNA, and the V and J assignments and clone size from that table. This sample has around 170,000 clones in its table, and roughly 78% of those were observed once. The ten largest clones capture 1.5% to 2% of the sample.

The data originate from a study of cytomegalovirus exposure and HLA in healthy donors (dated by TCRdb to the late 2010s). Background for the entire study: An earlier analysis of more than 550 of the donors reported approximately 280 Gb of sequence data and around 110 million unique TCR beta sequences obtained from approximately 180 million T cells. Approximately 300 gigabases of sequencing data and 75 million to 85 million unique TCR sequences made up an early release that covered 640 HLA-typed donors. Of the roughly 400 genotyped donors, approximately 80% fell in the genetic ancestry cluster associated with self-reported Caucasian donors. The study was designed to test whether signatures of past pathogen exposure could be identified by cataloging public T cell receptors. The study profiled the T cell repertoires of fewer than 850 subjects by immunosequencing and related them to cytomegalovirus serostatus. A separate validation cohort of some 130 different subjects was used in addition to the 666-subject first cohort. To predict cytomegalovirus infection status, the study brought together high-throughput TCR immunosequencing, statistical association of individual TCRs with disease status, and machine learning. In a later analysis, previously published TCR beta repertoires from 500 to 750 donors were re-analyzed and high-resolution HLA genotyping was added so that TCR occurrence patterns could be studied. Rather than drawing on any new phenotypic data, the later analysis identified candidate immune exposures from TCR beta sequences and the way those sequences occurred across donors. To decide whether each TCR beta V gene segment behaved as functional or pseudogenic, an earlier analysis of some 540 of the donors relied on high-throughput TCR beta sequencing. Donor age, sex, ethnicity and CMV serostatus were compiled alongside the repertoire data. Genome-wide SNP genotypes for about 65% of the roughly 700 donors were used in a later genetic analysis, which treated that subset as a discovery cohort. Every repertoire in the discovery cohort had been generated on one and the same sequencing platform. Both class I and class II loci were covered by HLA typing, at four-digit resolution. The number of donors typed differed by locus, with about 629-640 for A, B, C, DRB1 and DQB1, more than 500 for DQA1, 600 to 610 for DPA1, and roughly 450 for DPB1. About five DR-DQ haplotypes were handled as single units for association and clustering because linkage in the cohort was strong. On average, roughly 240,000 unique TCR beta nucleotide sequences were sequenced per donor among a few hundred genotyped donors of the cohort, with roughly 19% of those sequences being non-productive. Results and caveats for the whole study, not just this receptor: At a false discovery rate of 0.05, a later analysis linked roughly 17,000 TCR beta sequences to specific HLA alleles. While some public TCRs were present in many individuals, most TCR sequences turned up only very rarely across donors. The classifier was reported to diagnose cytomegalovirus status with high specificity and sensitivity in both the original and validation cohorts. A cluster of highly shared sequence variants was judged likely to be a technical artifact of the sequencing pipeline. The 87-base-pair reads could not distinguish some IMGT-functional V segments, including TRBV6-2 and TRBV6-3, so those segments were excluded. Three of the identified cytomegalovirus-associated TCR beta chains were confirmed in vitro to be specific for cytomegalovirus antigens. Because counts were too low, roughly 18 rarely observed V segments, including chromosome 9 orphons, were left out of the earlier analysis of approximately 500 of the donors. In this cohort, only TCR beta chains were sequenced, and detectable features were limited by the absence of alpha or paired-chain data. In a later genetic analysis, fewer N-insertions in productive TCRs were reported among donors in an Asian-associated ancestry cluster than the approximately 670-donor mean. Because HLA typing was unavailable for some donors at each locus, only the typed subset was used in association tests. When HLA alleles, especially DR and DQ, strongly co-occurred, attributing TCR associations to individual alleles was difficult. Roughly uniform sequencing depth across donors was assumed in presence/absence analyses, although this assumption may not hold. The authors suggested that the approach could potentially be generalized to other disease states and immunological phenotypes. A later analysis reported that several top co-occurrence clusters appeared linked to parvovirus B19, influenza, CMV and Epstein-Barr virus. Compared with equally common non-associated chains, HLA-associated TCR beta chains in a later analysis were more clonally expanded and had lower generation probabilities. Broadly in line with IMGT annotations, most TCR beta V segments showed up in productive rearrangements about 90% or about 30% of the time in an earlier analysis of around 600 of the donors. An association between a missense DCLRE1C variant and V-gene and J-gene trimming of TCR beta chains was found in a later genetic analysis and replicated in an independent cohort. A further reported finding was that TCR beta sequences accurately predicted the HLA-A and HLA-B alleles for most subjects in the first cohort. In a later analysis, the rate of TCR association differed among HLA loci, with DRB1 alleles having the most associated TCRs and HLA-C alleles having the fewest. In the study, 150 to 200 TCR beta chains were listed as associated with cytomegalovirus. CMV serostatus was the only immune exposure information available for the cohort. Correlated functional status among segregating V segments might be attributable to linkage disequilibrium, but an unknown experimental factor could not be ruled out. A later analysis found that most CMV-associated TCR beta chains appeared HLA-restricted, with HLA associations seemingly driven largely by CMV exposure.

In total, approximately 690 healthy bone marrow donors made up the cohort. At the time of sampling, every cohort member was nominally healthy, though immune exposures that went unrecorded were likely present. The donor was CMV seronegative and belonged to the group of approximately 320 seronegative cohort members. A peripheral blood sample was collected from each donor, and TCR beta sequencing was performed on peripheral blood mononuclear cells. Genomic DNA was extracted from the blood cell samples with the Qiagen DNeasy Blood Extraction Kit. V and J are trimmed by 9 bases and 4 bases, and the gene matches miss 12 bases of the junction. The CDR3 runs 15 amino acids, cysteine and phenylalanine included. The DNA shown is the 45-base CDR3, in frame from base 1. Sequences WNHNN (CDR1) and SYGVQD (CDR2) are obtained from the germline V gene (reference sequence).

Material: PBMCs. The receptor was isolated from a woman aged 25-40 years in good health and CMV-seronegative. This sequence uses TRBV10-1 and TRBJ1-2, with TRBD1 matching 9 junction bases. In nucleotide form, the sequence is TGCGCCAGGGGGGTACAGGGGGCGTTTGGCTATGGCTACACCTTC. Translated, this gives CARGVQGAFGYGYTF.